A selection of T cell receptor beta chains follows, all from one sample in a study of monozygotic twins with inflammatory bowel disease. TCRdb reprocessed the 5' RACE reads and keeps a single row for each CDR3 protein, giving no DNA. The repertoire table contains just over 300,000 distinct CDR3 sequences. The sample consisted of blood. These receptors were taken from a human donor with ulcerative colitis or Crohn's disease, or a healthy co-twin of an affected twin (not recorded which). The CDR3 runs from the conserved cysteine through the conserved F or W.

J gene,V gene,CDR3 protein
TRBJ2-7,TRBV12-3/TRBV12-4,CASSSRTRGGGEQYF
TRBJ2-5,TRBV6-2/TRBV6-3,CASSYEPGLEETQYF
TRBJ2-1,TRBV6-5,CASSYSSGYNEQFF
TRBJ1-4,TRBV29-1,CSVRLELNLEKLFF
TRBJ2-5,TRBV29-1,CSWWGGLMETQYF
TRBJ2-1,TRBV20-1,CMPTSGYNEQFF
TRBJ2-7,TRBV30,CAWSRFEVTPYEQYF
TRBJ1-1,TRBV5-1,CASSFGLYTEAFF
TRBJ2-3,TRBV18,CASSPGYTGGADTQYF
TRBJ1-2,TRBV6-1,CASSDSGVRYYGYTF
TRBJ2-1,TRBV18,CASLHGQANEQFF
TRBJ2-3,TRBV30,CAWSGAGKRGTQYF
TRBJ1-2,TRBV5-1,CASSLDNTASNYGYTF
TRBJ2-1,TRBV12-3/TRBV12-4,CASSSMGQGRNEQFF
TRBJ2-1,TRBV7-2,CASSLPIVGEQFF
TRBJ2-1,TRBV28,CASSLFPTGGDHNEQFF
TRBJ2-5,TRBV6-1,CASSQPSGPVAETQYF
TRBJ1-2,TRBV7-2,CASSLVGGGQYGYTF
TRBJ2-6,TRBV11-2,CASSLDLVSGANVLTF
TRBJ2-6,TRBV20-1,CSARDGTGSSGANVLTF
TRBJ1-3,TRBV7-2,CASSFPPTDRAGNTIYF
TRBJ2-3,TRBV18,CASFSTGTDTQYF
TRBJ1-1,TRBV12-3/TRBV12-4,CASSFLGVNTEAFF
TRBJ2-3,TRBV7-2,CASTRRSSEDTQYF
TRBJ2-1,TRBV5-1,CASSLSRKPGEQFF
TRBJ1-4,TRBV5-1,CASAQGQPNEKLFF
TRBJ2-5,TRBV24-1,CATSALGSGAIKETQYF
TRBJ2-5,TRBV6-1,CASSPTWGAADQETQYF